Following are 17 T cell receptor beta chains from one sample sequenced in a study of cytomegalovirus exposure and HLA in healthy donors. The PCR ran on 60 Vbeta and 13 Jbeta primers. Sequenced by immunoSEQ multiplex PCR; TCRdb stores in-frame clones only, minus some. The sample consists of 200,000 to 250,000 clones, 85% to 90% of them appearing once. Sequenced: PBMCs. The source of these receptors is a woman aged 18-30 years in good health and CMV-seronegative.

The rearrangement joins TRBV2 to TRBJ2-5, with D perhaps TRBD1 (5 bases). This CDR3 region has 14 residues. Germline CDR1 is SNHLY and CDR2 is FYNNEI. V shed 9 bases and J shed 2 bases, with 16 bases lying between them. The CDR3 nucleotides are TGTGCCAGTCCTGGATACCAGGGACAAGAGACCCAGTACTTC. Its translation: CASPGYQGQETQYF.

The V gene is TRBV5-6, the J gene TRBJ2-5; tentative D call: TRBD2 (5 bases). The length of the CDR3 is 15 residues. Trimming removed 4 bases at V and 1 base at J, with 14 bases between. Germline V gene data show CDR1 as SGHDT and CDR2 as YYEEEE. CDR3 region: CASSPRRRGQETQYF. The CDR3 nucleotides read TGTGCCAGCAGCCCGCGCCGACGGGGCCAAGAGACCCAGTACTTC.

In nucleotides, the CDR3 is TGTGCCAGCAGAAGCGGGAGGGGTAAGGCCGGGGAGCTGTTTTTT. Encoded protein: CASRSGRGKAGELFF. The chain uses TRBV6-5 and TRBJ2-2; 10 nucleotides align to TRBD2. J gave up 6 bases and V 6 bases, and 7 bases lay outside the gene matches. Germline assignment: CDR1 MNHEY and CDR2 SVGAGI. CDR3 length: 15 amino acids.

The chain is built from TRBV10-3 and TRBJ2-7; 8 bases fit TRBD1. The CDR3 is made up of 14 amino acids. Germline values: CDR1 ENHRY, CDR2 SYGVKD. V trimming: 6 bases; J trimming: 6 bases; junction bases outside the gene matches: 10. CDR3 amino acids: CAISERTGQSEQYF. For the CDR3, the DNA is TGTGCCATCAGCGAGCGGACAGGGCAATCCGAGCAGTACTTC.

The rearrangement joins TRBV5-1 to TRBJ1-3; D remains unclear. Trimming left V 4 bases short and J 0 bases short, with 8 bases between. The CDR3 spans 14 residues. CDR1 is SGHRS, CDR2 YFSETQ, per germline. CDR3 nucleotide sequence: TGCGCCAGCAGCGTTCGGGGCTCTGGAAACACCATATATTTT. Protein sequence: CASSVRGSGNTIYF.

V is TRBV19 and J is TRBJ1-6; tentatively, D is TRBD1 (6 bases). With 3 bases removed from V and 4 bases from J, the gap between germline ends came to 13 bases. CDR1 and CDR2 from the germline V gene are LNHDA and SQIVND (reference sequence). The length of the CDR3 is 16 residues. This chain's CDR3 is CASSIVGTIYNSPLHF. CDR3 DNA: TGTGCCAGTAGTATTGTCGGGACAATATATAATTCACCCCTCCACTTT.

The gene calls are TRBV5-1 and TRBJ1-1; the D gene is possibly TRBD1 (5 bases). V lost 4 bases to trimming and J lost 0 bases, with 10 bases between them. The V gene's germline CDR1 is SGHRS and CDR2 YFSETQ. The length of the CDR3 is 14 residues. The CDR3 sequence: CASSGGGMNTEAFF. The CDR3 coding sequence is TGCGCCAGCAGCGGGGGGGGAATGAACACTGAAGCTTTCTTT.

A remark on this clone: The sample contains more than one DNA sequence encoding this CDR3. The J gene is TRBJ2-1, the V gene TRBV5-4; 8 bases align to TRBD2. V shed 0 bases and J 4 bases; nucleotides not matched to a gene: 3. CDR1 is SGHNT, CDR2 YYREEE, per germline (reference sequence). The CDR3 has 15 residues. The CDR3 sequence: CASSLGTSGYNEQFF. CDR3 DNA: TGTGCCAGCAGCTTGGGTACTAGCGGTTACAATGAGCAGTTCTTC. Full variable domain (rest looked up from reference TRBV5-4 and TRBJ2-1): ETGVTQSPTHLIKTRGQQVTLRCSSQSGHNTVSWYQQALGQGPQFIFQYYREEENGRGNFPPRFSGLQFPNYSSELNVNALELDDSALYLCASSLGTSGYNEQFFGPGTRLTVL.

For the CDR3, the DNA is TGCGCCAGCAGCTTTCAGGGAAGCTCCTACGAGCAGTACTTC. Translation gives CASSFQGSSYEQYF. The gene calls are TRBV5-1 and TRBJ2-7; maybe TRBD1 (5 bases). Germline V gives CDR1 SGHRS, CDR2 YFSETQ. This CDR3 is built from 14 residues. Trimming took off 2 bases at V and 0 bases at J, with 9 bases between the two ends.

V is TRBV18 and J is TRBJ2-7; no definite D call. The CDR3 runs 13 residues. The germline V gene has CDR1 KGHSH and CDR2 LQKENI. V lost 2 bases, J lost 3 bases, and 8 bases lay in between. The CDR3 protein is CASSPVPNYEQYF. The CDR3 coding sequence is TGTGCCAGCTCACCAGTCCCTAACTACGAGCAGTACTTC. Using reference TRBV18 and TRBJ2-7 for the parts outside the CDR3, the full variable domain is NAGVMQNPRHLVRRRGQEARLRCSPMKGHSHVYWYRQLPEEGLKFMVYLQKENIIDESGMPKERFSAEFPKEGPSILRIQQVVRGDSAAYFCASSPVPNYEQYFGPGTRLTVT.

This chain links TRBV5-1 with TRBJ2-1; 10 nucleotides agree with TRBD2. Per the germline V gene, CDR1 is SGHRS and CDR2 is YFSETQ. There are 21 residues in the CDR3. V was clipped by 4 bases and J by 0 bases; unmatched bases: 19. The CDR3 coding sequence is TGCGCCAGCAGCCCACTTCCGGGACTAGCGTTCAGTCAGAGCTCCTACAATGAGCAGTTCTTC. Protein product: CASSPLPGLAFSQSSYNEQFF.

This chain links TRBV5-1 with TRBJ1-1; D is undetermined. The CDR3 length is 15 residues. Trimming took 4 bases from V and 1 from J, leaving 14 bases between them. Germline CDR1 and CDR2: SGHRS and YFSETQ. The CDR3 loop reads CASSPGPARNTEAFF. The CDR3, as DNA: TGCGCCAGCAGCCCGGGTCCGGCAAGGAACACTGAAGCTTTCTTT.

The CDR3 is CARSLRRQALRCDYGYTF. CDR3 bases: TGTGCCAGAAGCTTGAGAAGGCAGGCCCTACGTTGCGACTATGGCTACACCTTC. The J gene is TRBJ1-2, the V gene TRBV5-3; no clear D. TRBV5-3 is identified as an open reading frame with a role that is uncertain. The CDR3 totals 18 residues. The V and J ends lost 1 base and 3 bases respectively, with 22 bases between them.

This clone was recorded only once. Sequence at one end of the junction differs from germline and may be a read error. The chain couples TRBV11-2 to TRBJ2-2; 10 bases align to TRBD2. CDR1 SGHAT and CDR2 FQNNGV come from the germline V gene. The CDR3 totals 15 residues. CDR3 coding DNA: TGTGCCAGCAGCTACGAGCGGGGGGGCATCGGGGAGCTGCTTTTT. Translation gives CASSYERGGIGELLF.

This chain connects TRBV6-1 to TRBJ2-7, with 8 bases matching TRBD1. Germline CDR1 and CDR2: MNHNS and SASEGT. The CDR3 is 17 residues long. The J segment lost 3 bases and the V segment lost 3 bases, leaving 13 bases of the junction unmatched. The CDR3 DNA is TGTGCCAGCAGTGACCCCGAGACAGGGGACCTGGGCTACGAGCAGTACTTC. This sequence encodes CASSDPETGDLGYEQYF.

This chain links TRBV19 with TRBJ1-1, with a tentative D call TRBD1 (5 bases). Trimming took off 3 bases at V and 4 bases at J, with 15 bases between the two ends. The CDR3 spans 15 residues. CDR1 LNHDA and CDR2 SQIVND come from the germline V gene (reference sequence). CDR3 region: CASSISGGLGTEAFF. Here the CDR3 DNA reads TGTGCCAGTAGTATTTCCGGGGGTTTGGGCACTGAAGCTTTCTTT.

The chain uses TRBV2 and TRBJ2-1; 9 bases agree with TRBD2. This CDR3 spans 13 amino acids. After removal of 8 bases from V and 7 bases from J, the junction contained 6 bases not matched to a gene. CDR1 is SNHLY, CDR2 FYNNEI, per germline. The CDR3 is CASVSGRSNEQFF. DNA for the CDR3: TGTGCCAGCGTTAGCGGGAGATCAAATGAGCAGTTCTTC.